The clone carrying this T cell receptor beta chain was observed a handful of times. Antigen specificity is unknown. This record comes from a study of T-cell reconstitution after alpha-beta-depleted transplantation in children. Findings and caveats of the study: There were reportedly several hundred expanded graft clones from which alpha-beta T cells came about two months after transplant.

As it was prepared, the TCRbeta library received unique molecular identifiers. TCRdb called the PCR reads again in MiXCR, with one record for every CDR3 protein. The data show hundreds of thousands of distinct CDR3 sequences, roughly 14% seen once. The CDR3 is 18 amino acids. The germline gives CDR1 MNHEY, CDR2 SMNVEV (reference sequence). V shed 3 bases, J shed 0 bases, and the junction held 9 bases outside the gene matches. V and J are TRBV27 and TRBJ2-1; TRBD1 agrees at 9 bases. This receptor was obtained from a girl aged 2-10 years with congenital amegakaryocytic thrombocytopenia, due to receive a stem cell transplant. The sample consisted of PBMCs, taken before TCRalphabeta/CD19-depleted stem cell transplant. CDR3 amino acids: CASSFDLIQGASYNEQFF. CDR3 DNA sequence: TGTGCCAGCAGTTTTGACCTGATACAGGGGGCCTCCTACAATGAGCAGTTCTTC.